One sample yielded the 2 T cell receptor beta chains listed below, sequenced in a study of cytomegalovirus exposure and HLA in healthy donors. In the PCR, 60 Vbeta and 13 Jbeta primers were used. Assay: immunoSEQ multiplex PCR; the TCRdb copy retains only in-frame clones and omits some. The table lists nearly 200,000 clones, around 87% of them singletons. Material: PBMCs. The receptors stem from a man aged 30 to 45 in good health and CMV-seronegative.

The chain is built from TRBV28 and TRBJ2-1, with TRBD2 matching 12 bases. Germline CDR1 reads MDHEN; CDR2 reads SYDVKM. V shed 0 bases, J shed 10 bases, and the junction held 10 bases outside the gene matches. This CDR3 has 17 amino acids. CDR3 coding DNA: TGTGCCAGCAGTTTATGGACACTAGCGGGAGGACCGGGGGAGCAGTTCTTC. Amino acids: CASSLWTLAGGPGEQFF.

This sequence joins TRBV27 and TRBJ2-7, with D perhaps matching TRBD2 (7 bases). This CDR3 contains 15 residues. Germline V gives CDR1 MNHEY, CDR2 SMNVEV (reference sequence). Trimming left V 6 bases short and J 3 bases short, with 18 bases between. DNA of the CDR3: TGTGCCAGCAGACAAGAGCGGGACATGTACTACGAGCAGTACTTC. As protein: CASRQERDMYYEQYF.